These 24 T cell receptor beta chains were sequenced from one sample in a study of blood T cell repertoires in COVID-19. The assay was immunoSEQ multiplex PCR, and TCRdb's table has in-frame clones only and misses some. The table lists about 89,000 clones, roughly 80% of them singletons. Sequencing used peripheral blood. These receptors were obtained from a woman of 80 years or more with acute or convalescent COVID-19.

The chain employs TRBV7-2 and TRBJ1-5, with D unclear. Germline V lookup: CDR1 SGHTA, CDR2 FQGNSA. Trimming took off 3 bases at V and 5 bases at J, with 8 bases between the two ends. CDR3 size: 13 residues. This CDR3 is CASSFDTDQPQHF. The CDR3 DNA sequence: TGTGCCAGCAGCTTCGATACGGATCAGCCCCAGCATTTT.

This chain links TRBV2 with TRBJ2-7, with TRBD1 matching over 9 bases. The CDR3 runs to 13 residues. The germline V gene encodes CDR1 SNHLY and CDR2 FYNNEI. The junction had 10 bases not matched to a gene; V was cut back by 11 bases and J by 5 bases. CDR3: CASGGTGFNEQYF. As DNA, the CDR3 is TGTGCCTCCGGAGGGACAGGGTTCAACGAGCAGTACTTC.

The CDR3 sequence: CASSIHGGNQPQHF. In nucleotides, the CDR3 is TGTGCCAGCAGCATACACGGGGGCAATCAGCCCCAGCATTTT. The chain couples TRBV3-1 (or the pseudogene TRBV3-2) to TRBJ1-5, with D hard to call. CDR1 is LGHDT, CDR2 YNNKEL, per germline (reference sequence). The CDR3 consists of 14 residues. V was shortened by 5 bases and J by 2 bases, with 10 bases between the two germline ends.

This clone was observed a few times. The CDR3 sequence is CASSDRVINYGYTF. DNA for the CDR3: TGTGCCAGCAGTGACAGGGTGATTAACTATGGCTACACCTTC. The V gene is TRBV6-1, the J gene TRBJ1-2, with a possible D match to TRBD1 (5 bases). V was cut by 3 bases and J by 1 base, with 9 bases left in between. CDR3 length equals 14 residues. CDR1 and CDR2 from the germline V gene are MNHNS and SASEGT.

This clone was observed at least ten times. V and J are TRBV19 and TRBJ2-7; 9 nucleotides line up with TRBD1. Per germline, CDR1 LNHDA and CDR2 SQIVND (reference sequence). The CDR3 has 15 residues. Trimming at V came to 4 bases and at J to 2 bases, leaving 6 bases not matched to a gene. The CDR3 is CASSTGQGRAYEQYF. CDR3 nucleotide sequence: TGTGCCAGTAGTACGGGACAGGGAAGGGCCTACGAGCAGTACTTC.

V and J are TRBV20-1 and TRBJ2-7; possibly TRBD2 for D (6 bases). Trimming shortened V by 1 base and J by 7 bases, and 8 bases separated the two germline ends. This CDR3 contains 11 residues. CDR1 and CDR2 from the germline V gene are DFQATT and SNEGSKA (reference sequence). The CDR3 DNA follows: TGCAGTGCTAGAGCCGCGGGAGAGCAGTACTTC. It specifies CSARAAGEQYF.

This rearrangement joins TRBV7-3 to TRBJ2-1, with 7 bases identical to TRBD1. V was pared by 5 bases and J by 5 bases, with 9 bases of the junction left unmatched. Germline V gives CDR1 SGHTA, CDR2 FQGTGA. This CDR3 region has 15 residues. In DNA, the CDR3 is TGTGCCAGCAGCCGAGACAGGGTTTACGACAATGAGCAGTTCTTC. Translated, it gives CASSRDRVYDNEQFF. Full variable domain (rest looked up from reference TRBV7-3 and TRBJ2-1): GAGVSQTPSNKVTEKGKYVELRCDPISGHTALYWYRQSLGQGPEFLIYFQGTGAADDSGLPNDRFFAVRPEGSVSTLKIQRTERGDSAVYLCASSRDRVYDNEQFFGPGTRLTVL.

This clone was observed a few times. The chain links TRBV3-1 (or the pseudogene TRBV3-2) to TRBJ1-2; maybe TRBD1 (6 bases). Trimming left V 4 bases short and J 5 bases short, with 17 bases between. The CDR3 consists of 15 residues. Germline V gene data show CDR1 as LGHDT and CDR2 as YNNKEL (reference sequence). The CDR3 sequence: CASSRGGAEAYGYTF. The CDR3 DNA sequence: TGTGCCAGCAGCCGTGGGGGGGCGGAGGCGTATGGCTACACCTTC.

This sequence joins TRBV19 and TRBJ2-2, with a possible D match to TRBD2 (6 bases). Per germline, CDR1 LNHDA and CDR2 SQIVND (reference sequence). This CDR3 has 15 amino acids. Trimming took off 3 bases at V and 4 bases at J, with 12 bases between the two ends. For the CDR3, the DNA is TGTGCCAGTAGTATTACGGGAGTAATCACCGGGGAGCTGTTTTTT. Translating gives CASSITGVITGELFF.

This clone was detected a few times. The V call is TRBV20-1, the J call TRBJ2-7; tentative D call: TRBD2 (6 bases). The germline CDR1 and CDR2 sequences are DFQATT and SNEGSKA (reference sequence). V lost 6 bases to trimming and J lost 1 base, with 7 bases between them. The CDR3 has 11 amino acids. The CDR3 loop is CSAGTSYEQYF. The CDR3 DNA reads as TGCAGTGCGGGGACTTCCTACGAGCAGTACTTC.

The gene calls are TRBV2 and TRBJ2-5, with unresolved D. Germline loops: CDR1 SNHLY, CDR2 FYNNEI. The germline V and J ends were trimmed by 7 bases and 8 bases, with 11 bases remaining between them. This CDR3 region has 11 residues. The CDR3 loop reads CASMGELTQYF. CDR3 nucleotide sequence: TGTGCCAGCATGGGCGAACTTACCCAGTACTTC.

This chain connects TRBV6-5 to TRBJ1-2; D perhaps matches TRBD1 (6 bases). The V gene lost 6 bases and the J gene lost 5 bases, with 19 bases spanning the gap. CDR1 MNHEY and CDR2 SVGAGI come from the germline V gene. The CDR3 consists of 15 residues. As DNA, the CDR3 is TGTGCCAGCAGGCTACAGGGTGAGGTATCGTATGGCTACACCTTC. Translated: CASRLQGEVSYGYTF.

Only one count was recorded for this clone. The chain uses TRBV5-4 and TRBJ2-1; 12 positions match TRBD2. The CDR3 is 17 amino acids. Germline assignment: CDR1 SGHNT and CDR2 YYREEE (reference sequence). With 0 bases clipped from V and 9 bases from J, the junction kept 10 bases outside the gene matches. The CDR3 region is CASSLGGSSGRVGEQFF. The DNA for the CDR3 is TGTGCCAGCAGCTTGGGCGGGTCTAGCGGGAGGGTCGGTGAGCAGTTCTTC.

With regard to this clone: One end of the junction varies from germline; a read error may be responsible. The chain is built from TRBV4-1 and TRBJ1-5; possibly TRBD1 for D (6 bases). CDR3 length: 14 residues. Germline V gene data show CDR1 as MGHRA and CDR2 as YSYEKL. The CDR3 sequence is CASSQNREGQAQHF. The CDR3, as DNA: TGCGCCAGCAGCCAGAACAGGGAGGGTCAGGCCCAGCATTTT.

This clone was recorded once. CDR3 in DNA: TGTGCCAGCAGCTCCATACAGGGCACAGATACGCAGTATTTT. It is translated as CASSSIQGTDTQYF. This chain uses TRBV11-1 with TRBJ2-3; perhaps TRBD1 as D (5 bases). The CDR3 contains 14 residues. The germline V gene encodes CDR1 SGHAT and CDR2 FQDESV (reference sequence). V was cut by 4 bases and J by 1 base, with 9 bases left in between.

The rearrangement links TRBV3-1 (or the pseudogene TRBV3-2) to TRBJ1-6; D unresolved. V gave up 4 bases and J gave up 1 base, with 2 bases separating them. CDR1 is LGHDT, CDR2 YNNKEL, per germline (reference sequence). The CDR3 is made up of 13 amino acids. As DNA, the CDR3 is TGTGCCAGCAGCCCTTCCTATAATTCACCCCTCCACTTT. It yields the protein CASSPSYNSPLHF.

The chain recombines TRBV18 with TRBJ2-1; D call uncertain. The CDR3 is 12 residues long. Germline CDR1 is KGHSH and CDR2 is LQKENI. V was shortened by 4 bases and J by 9 bases, with 10 bases between the two germline ends. The chain's CDR3 is CASSLRSLEQFF. The CDR3 DNA reads as TGTGCCAGCTCACTTCGTAGCCTTGAGCAGTTCTTC.

The rearrangement uses TRBV29-1 and TRBJ2-5, with 8 bases matching TRBD2. The CDR3 is 12 amino acids. Trimming took 3 bases from V and 7 from J; bases not matched to a gene: 4. Per the germline V gene, CDR1 is SQVTM and CDR2 is ANQGSEA. DNA of the CDR3: TGCAGCGTTGATGCCGGGGGGGGGACCCAGTACTTC. This gives the protein CSVDAGGGTQYF.

The V call is TRBV5-1, the J call TRBJ1-2; D uncertain. From germline, CDR1 is SGHRS and CDR2 YFSETQ. The CDR3 totals 15 residues. V was shortened by 0 bases and J by 6 bases, with 15 bases between the two germline ends. Written as DNA, the CDR3 is TGCGCCAGCAGCTTGGCTACGGGAGAGATTGATGGCTACACCTTC. Its translation: CASSLATGEIDGYTF.

The V call is TRBV5-8, the J call TRBJ2-3; tentative D call: TRBD2 (6 bases). The V end lost 4 bases, the J end lost 2 bases, and 14 bases lay between the germline ends. This CDR3 comprises 15 residues. Germline CDR1 is SGHTS and CDR2 is YDEGEE. The CDR3 here is CASSPPGLYTDTQYF. CDR3 nucleotide sequence: TGTGCCAGCAGCCCGCCGGGACTCTACACAGATACGCAGTATTTT.

This chain uses TRBV27 with TRBJ1-6; TRBD1 might be the D (5 bases). The germline V gene encodes CDR1 MNHEY and CDR2 SMNVEV (reference sequence). The CDR3 length is 15 residues. The V end was cut by 4 bases, the J end by 2 bases, with 9 bases between. CDR3 loop: CASSSRETYNSPLHF. The CDR3 nucleotides are TGTGCCAGCAGTTCCAGGGAAACCTATAATTCACCCCTCCACTTT.

The J gene is TRBJ1-1, the V gene TRBV5-4, with D possibly matching TRBD1 (5 bases). This CDR3 contains 18 residues. Germline V lookup: CDR1 SGHNT, CDR2 YYREEE (reference sequence). V was shortened by 4 bases and J by 3 bases, with 25 bases between the two germline ends. CDR3 DNA: TGTGCCAGCAGCGACCGAATCCTGAGTCAGGGCCCAGACACTGAAGCTTTCTTT. Its protein is CASSDRILSQGPDTEAFF.

This rearrangement joins TRBV7-9 to TRBJ2-5; D is perhaps TRBD2 (6 bases). V gave up 2 bases and J gave up 1 base, with 11 bases separating them. The CDR3 length is 15 residues. Germline assignment: CDR1 SEHNR and CDR2 FQNEAQ (reference sequence). Written as DNA, the CDR3 is TGTGCCAGCAGCTTATCCGCGGGGAGCCAAGAGACCCAGTACTTC. Amino acid sequence: CASSLSAGSQETQYF.

This sequence joins TRBV29-1 and TRBJ1-2; TRBD1 matches 9 bases. V was pared by 0 bases and J by 7 bases, with 12 bases of the junction left unmatched. The CDR3 extends over 16 amino acids. Germline values: CDR1 SQVTM, CDR2 ANQGSEA. The DNA of the CDR3 is TGCAGCGTTGAAGATTCCCCGGGACAGGGCACTAGTGGCTACACCTTC. Translated: CSVEDSPGQGTSGYTF.